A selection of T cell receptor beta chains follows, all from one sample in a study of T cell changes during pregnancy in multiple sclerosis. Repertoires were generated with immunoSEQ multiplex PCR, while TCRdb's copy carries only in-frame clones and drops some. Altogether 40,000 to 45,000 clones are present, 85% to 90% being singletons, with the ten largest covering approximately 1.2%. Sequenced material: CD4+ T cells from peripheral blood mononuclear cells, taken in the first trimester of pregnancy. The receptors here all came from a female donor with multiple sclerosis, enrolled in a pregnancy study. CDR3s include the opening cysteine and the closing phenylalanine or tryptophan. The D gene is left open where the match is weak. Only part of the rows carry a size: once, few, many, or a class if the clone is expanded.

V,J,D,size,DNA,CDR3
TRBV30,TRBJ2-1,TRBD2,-,TGTGCCTGGAGTGTACGGGCGGGAGGCTACAATGAGCAGTTCTTC,CAWSVRAGGYNEQFF
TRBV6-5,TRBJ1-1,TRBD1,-,TGTGCCAGCAGCCGCAGGGGGCGCCTAACTGAAGCTTTCTTT,CASSRRGRLTEAFF
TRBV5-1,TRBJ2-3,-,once,TGCGCCAGCAGCTTGGCCAGGTCGATCACAGATACGCAGTATTTT,CASSLARSITDTQYF
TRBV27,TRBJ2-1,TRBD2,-,TGTGCCAGCAGTGGAAGATTAGGCGGGAGTCCAACGGGGGTCAATGAGCAGTTCTTC,CASSGRLGGSPTGVNEQFF
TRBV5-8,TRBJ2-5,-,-,TGTGCCAGCAGCTTGCAGGAGGGAGAGACCCAGTACTTC,CASSLQEGETQYF
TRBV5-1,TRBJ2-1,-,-,TGCGCCAGCAGACCAGACTACAATGAGCAGTTCTTC,CASRPDYNEQFF
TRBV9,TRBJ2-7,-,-,TGTGCCAGCAGCGTCGGTAGCACCTTCTACGAGCAGTACTTC,CASSVGSTFYEQYF
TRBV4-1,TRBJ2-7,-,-,TGCGCCAGCAGCCAAACCCGAAGCGGAAACTACTACGAGCAGTACTTC,CASSQTRSGNYYEQYF
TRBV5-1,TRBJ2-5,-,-,TGCGCCAGCAGCTTGGCCGGGGGATACCAAGAGACCCAGTACTTC,CASSLAGGYQETQYF
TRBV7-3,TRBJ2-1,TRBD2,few,TGTGCCAGCAGCTTTGGAGCGGGAGGATACAATGAGCAGTTCTTC,CASSFGAGGYNEQFF
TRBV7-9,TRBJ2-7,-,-,TGTGCCAGCAGCCACGAAGGGGGTTACGAGCAGTACTTC,CASSHEGGYEQYF
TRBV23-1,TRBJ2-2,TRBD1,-,TGCGCCAGCAGGAGACAGGGGGCGCTTCCCGGGGAGCTGTTTTTT,CASRRQGALPGELFF
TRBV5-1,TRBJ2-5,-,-,TGCGCCAGCAGCTTAGAGGAGACCCAGTACTTC,CASSLEETQYF
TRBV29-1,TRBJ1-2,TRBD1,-,TGCAGCGTTAAGACAGGGGGCAACTATGGCTACACCTTC,CSVKTGGNYGYTF
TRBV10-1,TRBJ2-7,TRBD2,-,TGCGCCAGCGTATTAGCGGGAGGACCTGTCGAGCAGTACTTC,CASVLAGGPVEQYF
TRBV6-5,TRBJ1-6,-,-,TGTGCCATGAAACAGGGAAAGAATTCACCCCTCCACTTT,CAMKQGKNSPLHF
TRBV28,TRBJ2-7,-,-,TGTGCCAGCAGTTCCAGATCCCCCGGGGACTACGAGCAGTACTTC,CASSSRSPGDYEQYF
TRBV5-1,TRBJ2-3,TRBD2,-,TGCGCCAGCAGCTTGGGGTCTAGCGGGAAAGATACGCAGTATTTT,CASSLGSSGKDTQYF
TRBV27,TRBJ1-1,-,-,TGTGCCAGCAGTTTGGGGCAGGAGAACACTGAAGCTTTCTTT,CASSLGQENTEAFF
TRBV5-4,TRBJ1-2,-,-,TGTGCCAGCAGCTTGGACAGAAACTATGGCTACACCTTC,CASSLDRNYGYTF
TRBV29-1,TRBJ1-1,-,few,TGCAGCGTTGAAAGAGACTTAATGAACACTGAAGCTTTCTTT,CSVERDLMNTEAFF
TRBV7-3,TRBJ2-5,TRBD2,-,TGTGCCAGCAGCCCTGGACTAGCGGGAGGGACGAAGGAGACCCAGTACTTC,CASSPGLAGGTKETQYF
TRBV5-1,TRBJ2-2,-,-,TGCGCCAGCAGCTTGTCCGGGAACACCGGGGAGCTGTTTTTT,CASSLSGNTGELFF
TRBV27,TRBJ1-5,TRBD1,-,TGTGCCAGCAGCCTTATCGGTACAGGGGCGAGCAATCAGCCCCAGCATTTT,CASSLIGTGASNQPQHF
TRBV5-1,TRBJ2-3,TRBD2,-,TGCGCCAGCAGCTTGTTGGGACTAGCGGGAGCTCGCACAGATACGCAGTATTTT,CASSLLGLAGARTDTQYF
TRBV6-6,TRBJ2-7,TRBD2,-,TGTGCCAGCAGTCCGGGTAGCGGGAGCTCCTACGAGCAGTACTTC,CASSPGSGSSYEQYF
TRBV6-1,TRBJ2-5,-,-,TGTGCCAGCAGCGAGGTGAAGGGGCAAGAGACCCAGTACTTC,CASSEVKGQETQYF
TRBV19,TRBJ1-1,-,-,TGTGCCAGTACCTCCCTCTGGGGCGCGGACACTGAAGCTTTCTTT,CASTSLWGADTEAFF
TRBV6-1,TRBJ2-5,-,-,TGTGCCAGCAGACAGGTCCAAGAGACCCAGTACTTC,CASRQVQETQYF
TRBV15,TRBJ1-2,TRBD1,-,TGTGCCACCAGCAGGGACAGGGGGAGTATGGGCTACACCTTC,CATSRDRGSMGYTF
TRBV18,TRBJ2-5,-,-,TGTGCCAGCTCACCACCTCTTTTTCAGGGCCCAGAGACCCAGTACTTC,CASSPPLFQGPETQYF
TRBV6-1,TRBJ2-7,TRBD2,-,TGTGCCAGCACCGGGACTAGCGGGACCGAGCAGTACTTC,CASTGTSGTEQYF
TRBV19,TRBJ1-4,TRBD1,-,TGTGCCAGTAGTACCACCGGGACAGGGGATGAAAAACTGTTTTTT,CASSTTGTGDEKLFF
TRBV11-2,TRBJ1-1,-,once,TGTGCCAGCAGCTTAGATTTTGTTGGTTTGCCGGGATACGCGAACACTGAAGCTTTCTTT,CASSLDFVGLPGYANTEAFF
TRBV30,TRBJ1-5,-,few,TGTGCCTGGCAGCAGGGGACGAAGGAGCCCCAGCATTTT,CAWQQGTKEPQHF
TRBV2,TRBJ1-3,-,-,TGTGCCAGCAGTGAAGCGCGACAGCTCTCTGGAAACACCATATATTTT,CASSEARQLSGNTIYF
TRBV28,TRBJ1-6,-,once,TGTGCCAGCAGTTTACGACTAGGGAGGAATTCACCCCTCCACTTT,CASSLRLGRNSPLHF
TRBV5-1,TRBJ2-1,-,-,TGCGCCAGCAGCTTGGGTCAGGGAACGAAGAAGTTCTTC,CASSLGQGTKKFF
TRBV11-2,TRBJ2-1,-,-,TGTGCCAGCAGCCTAAACCCCGATCAGGGTCTCTACAATGAGCAGTTCTTC,CASSLNPDQGLYNEQFF
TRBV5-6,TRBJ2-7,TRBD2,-,TGTGCCAGCAGCAAGGGACTAGCGGGACCCTCCTACGAGCAGTACTTC,CASSKGLAGPSYEQYF
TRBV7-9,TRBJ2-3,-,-,TGTGCCAGCAGCCACGGGAGCGTGACGCAGTATTTT,CASSHGSVTQYF
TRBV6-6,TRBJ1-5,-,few,TGTGCCAGCAGTTACTCGAGAACTGATCAGCCCCAGCATTTT,CASSYSRTDQPQHF
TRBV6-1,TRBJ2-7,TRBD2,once,TGTGCCAGCACTCGACACGGGGGGGGCTACGAGCAGTACTTC,CASTRHGGGYEQYF
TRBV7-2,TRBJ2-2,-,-,TGTGCCAGCAGCTTTGGAGGGAGGGGGTTTGGGGCCGGGGAGCTGTTTTTT,CASSFGGRGFGAGELFF
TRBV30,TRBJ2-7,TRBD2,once,TGTGCCTGGAGTATTCCCCCGGGGGTAGCGGGAGGGCACGAGCAGTACTTC,CAWSIPPGVAGGHEQYF
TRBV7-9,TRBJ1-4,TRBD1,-,TGTGCCAGCAGCTTTGGCAGGGGGCAAGAAAAACTGTTTTTT,CASSFGRGQEKLFF
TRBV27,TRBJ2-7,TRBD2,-,TGTGCCAGCAGTCGATCGGCGGGAGTCTACGAGCAGTACTTC,CASSRSAGVYEQYF
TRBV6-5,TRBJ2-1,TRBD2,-,TGTGCCAGCAGTTCGACTAGCGGGTCCTACAATGAGCAGTTCTTC,CASSSTSGSYNEQFF
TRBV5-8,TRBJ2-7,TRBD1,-,TGTGCCAGCAGCTACGACAGGGCGGTCCACGAGCAGTACTTC,CASSYDRAVHEQYF
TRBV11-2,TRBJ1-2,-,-,TGTGCCAGCAGCTTAGGGGAGGGGTTAGGTGGCTACACCTTC,CASSLGEGLGGYTF
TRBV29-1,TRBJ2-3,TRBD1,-,TGCAGCGTGAACAGGGGGCGCAGGACAGATACGCAGTATTTT,CSVNRGRRTDTQYF
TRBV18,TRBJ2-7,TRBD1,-,TGTGCCAGCTCACCACCGACAGGGGCGCCCGTCTCCTACGAGCAGTACTTC,CASSPPTGAPVSYEQYF
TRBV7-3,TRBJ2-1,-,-,TGTGCCAGCAGTTTGGACTTAAACAATGAGCAGTTCTTC,CASSLDLNNEQFF
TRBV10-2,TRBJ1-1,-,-,TGCGCCAGCAGTGAGCCCCCCCGACTTCCGAACACTGAAGCTTTCTTT,CASSEPPRLPNTEAFF
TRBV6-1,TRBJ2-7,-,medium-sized,TGTGCCAGCAGTGGGGGACTTCCAAGCTCCTACGAGCAGTACTTC,CASSGGLPSSYEQYF
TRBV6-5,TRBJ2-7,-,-,TGTGCCAGCGCGAAAAGAGGGTTAGTCTACGAGCAGTACTTC,CASAKRGLVYEQYF
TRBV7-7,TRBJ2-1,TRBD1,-,TGTGCTAGCAGCAAAGACAGGGAGAGCGATGAGCAGTTCTTC,CASSKDRESDEQFF
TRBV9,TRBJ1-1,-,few,TGTGCCAGCAGCGTAGATGCAGGGACTGAAGCTTTCTTT,CASSVDAGTEAFF
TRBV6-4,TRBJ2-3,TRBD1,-,TGTGCCAGCAGGCCCAGACAGGGGGCCTCAGATACGCAGTATTTT,CASRPRQGASDTQYF
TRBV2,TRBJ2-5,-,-,TGTGCCAGCCGGCCAAGGGGGGGAAGACAAGAGACCCAGTACTTC,CASRPRGGRQETQYF